A selection of T cell receptor beta chains follows, all from one sample in a study of blood T cell repertoires in COVID-19. Some clones are missing from TCRdb's copy, which holds only in-frame ones; the method was immunoSEQ multiplex PCR. The sample gives over 90,000 clones, about four fifths of which show up once; 8.5% to 10% is in the top ten. Material for sequencing was peripheral blood. The receptors were gathered from a man aged 40-55 years with active or convalescent COVID-19. Both conserved end residues are part of each CDR3. D genes are given only for firm matches. Clone size is not always given. Where it is, it says once, few, many or a class for expanded clones.

j_gene,v_gene,d_gene,abundance,CDR3nt,CDR3aa
TRBJ2-3,TRBV29-1,TRBD2,.,TGCAGCGCAGCGGGACTCACGATGGATACGCAGTATTTT,CSAAGLTMDTQYF
TRBJ2-3,TRBV7-2,.,.,TGTGCCAGCAGCTTAGAGCTGGGGCAAACGCAGTATTTT,CASSLELGQTQYF
TRBJ2-7,TRBV7-2,.,.,TGTGCCAGCAGCTTAGCCATACAACAGGGATACGGTTACGAGCAGTACTTC,CASSLAIQQGYGYEQYF
TRBJ1-4,TRBV18,.,.,TGTGCCAGCTCACTATTTTCCGGGACATTAAAGATCGGGAATGAAAAACTGTTTTTT,CASSLFSGTLKIGNEKLFF
TRBJ1-1,TRBV24-1,.,.,TGTGCCACCAGTGAAAACAGGGCAGTTAGCGCTTTCTTT,CATSENRAVSAFF
TRBJ1-1,TRBV6-5,TRBD1,.,TGTGCCAGCAGTTACCGCGGGACAGCGAACACTGAAGCTTTCTTT,CASSYRGTANTEAFF
TRBJ2-3,TRBV2,TRBD2,.,TGTGCCAGTAGCGGGGGGAGCACAGATACGCAGTATTTT,CASSGGSTDTQYF
TRBJ2-2,TRBV5-1,TRBD1,.,TGCGCCAGCAGCACCGGGACAGGGACTGGGTACACCGGGGAGCTGTTTTTT,CASSTGTGTGYTGELFF
TRBJ2-7,TRBV2,TRBD2,few,TGTGCCAGGGGAGGGCAGGGCAACGAGCAGTACTTC,CARGGQGNEQYF
TRBJ1-1,TRBV18,.,.,TGTGCCAGCTCACCACCGGGTGACAGGGAAGCTTTCTTT,CASSPPGDREAFF
TRBJ2-1,TRBV7-2,TRBD1,.,TGTGCCAGCAGCTTCACAGGGGACAATGAGCAGTTCTTC,CASSFTGDNEQFF
TRBJ2-1,TRBV29-1,.,.,TGCAGCGTTGCCGGACTCTACTACAATGAGCAGTTCTTC,CSVAGLYYNEQFF
TRBJ2-2,TRBV14,TRBD1,.,TGTGCCAGCAGCAGGGACAGGGGGTTAGGGGAGCTGTTTTTT,CASSRDRGLGELFF
TRBJ2-1,TRBV11-3,TRBD2,.,TGTGCCAGCAGCTCAGGAATAGCGGGGGGCTTAAACAATGAGCAGTTCTTC,CASSSGIAGGLNNEQFF
TRBJ2-7,TRBV27,.,.,TGTGCCACCGCTAGACGATGGGGGATACAGGAGGGCGGGTACGAGCAGTACTTC,CATARRWGIQEGGYEQYF
TRBJ1-5,TRBV19,.,once,TGTGCCAGTAGTACCTTAACAGGGACCTACAATCAGCCCCAGCATTTT,CASSTLTGTYNQPQHF
TRBJ1-2,TRBV9,TRBD1,.,TGTGCCAGCAGCGTAGCTGGACAGGGCTTTGGCTACACCTTC,CASSVAGQGFGYTF
TRBJ2-7,TRBV7-3,.,.,TGTGCCAGCAGCTTAGGGCAGCCCACCGGAGAGCAGTACTTC,CASSLGQPTGEQYF
TRBJ1-6,TRBV3-1/TRBV3-2,.,once,TGTGCCAGCAGCCATACTTCCCCATCCAATTCACCCCTCCACTTT,CASSHTSPSNSPLHF
TRBJ1-5,TRBV19,TRBD1,.,TGTGCCAGTAGTGTCGGACAGGGGGCCGGTCAGCCCCAGCATTTT,CASSVGQGAGQPQHF
TRBJ1-1,TRBV20-1,TRBD1,.,TGCAGTGCTAAACAGGGGGCTGAAGCTTTCTTT,CSAKQGAEAFF
TRBJ1-2,TRBV7-9,TRBD1,.,TGTGCCAGCAGCTTAGCGACCGGCAGGGGGGACTATGGCTACACCTTC,CASSLATGRGDYGYTF
TRBJ1-4,TRBV6-5,TRBD1,.,TGTGCCAGCAGCTGGGGACAGGGCAATGAAAAACTGTTTTTT,CASSWGQGNEKLFF
TRBJ1-2,TRBV7-2,TRBD1,.,TGTGCCAGCAGCCGACAGGGCAACTATGGCTACACCTTC,CASSRQGNYGYTF
TRBJ1-1,TRBV6-5,.,once,TGTGCCAGCAGTTACTCCGGGGGACTACATGAAGCTTTCTTT,CASSYSGGLHEAFF
TRBJ2-3,TRBV5-1,.,.,TGCGCCAGCAGCACCGGCGGCAGGGGCACAGATACGCAGTATTTT,CASSTGGRGTDTQYF
TRBJ1-4,TRBV4-1,.,few,TGCGCCAGCAGCCAACTTATGACACCTCCAATCAAACTGTTTTTT,CASSQLMTPPIKLFF
TRBJ1-4,TRBV18,TRBD1,.,TGTGCCAGCTCATCGACAGGGGGCTCTGCAACTAATGAAAAACTGTTTTTT,CASSSTGGSATNEKLFF
TRBJ2-2,TRBV19,.,.,TGTGCCAGTAGAACGGGAGCGGAGCTGTTTTTT,CASRTGAELFF
TRBJ1-6,TRBV9,.,.,TGTGCCAGCAGCCTCAGGTGGGATTCACCCCTCCACTTT,CASSLRWDSPLHF
TRBJ2-5,TRBV2,TRBD2,.,TGTGCCAGCAGTACGGGACTAGCGGGGGGAGGGGAGACCCAGTACTTC,CASSTGLAGGGETQYF
TRBJ1-1,TRBV3-1/TRBV3-2,.,.,TGTGCCAGCAGGCGCCAGGGATGGGACACTGAAGCTTTCTTT,CASRRQGWDTEAFF
TRBJ1-2,TRBV7-9,TRBD1,.,TGTGCCAGCAGCTCTTTTTCAGGGGGCAGGGATTCTGGCGGCTACACCTTC,CASSSFSGGRDSGGYTF
TRBJ1-6,TRBV7-2,.,.,TGTGCCAGCAGCTTAGTACCGGGAAATTCACCCCTCCACTTT,CASSLVPGNSPLHF
TRBJ1-1,TRBV6-2/TRBV6-3,.,.,TGTGCCAGCAGTCTTCAAGAGGGGAACACTGAAGCTTTCTTT,CASSLQEGNTEAFF
TRBJ1-4,TRBV27,.,.,TGTGCCAGCAGTTTTTCGGGGGGCGGTGAAAAACTGTTTTTT,CASSFSGGGEKLFF
TRBJ2-7,TRBV12-3/TRBV12-4,.,.,TGTGCCAGCAGTTCCCGACAGGTCTACGAGCAGTACTTC,CASSSRQVYEQYF